The T cell receptor beta chain under discussion was sequenced for a study of T-cell memory formation after mild COVID-19. Study overall: TCR clusters were mostly donor specific. Findings and limits, study-wide: Clones that contracted from day 15 to 85 had balanced CD4/CD8; later expanders were CD4+ biased. Pre-infection memory carried some responding clones, suggesting that cross-reactive memory joined.

The table lists this clonotype with a few counts. Antigen specificity is unknown. 5'RACE primed from the constant segment yielded TCR alpha and TCR beta cDNA libraries bearing sample barcodes and UMIs. Each CDR3 protein is one row after TCRdb ran MiXCR on the 5' RACE reads. This table has approximately 300,000 distinct CDR3 sequences, roughly 15% appearing once. The clonotype comes from a young man who had mild COVID-19 (a few samples of this study predate the infection). Cell type and time point are not known. The source material was PBMCs or a T cell subset sorted from them (not recorded which).

In DNA form, the CDR3 reads TGCGCCAGCAGCCAAGATGTGTCGACAGTTAGGTCACCCCTCCACTTT. This translates into CASSQDVSTVRSPLHF. This sequence joins TRBV4-3 and TRBJ1-6; D is perhaps TRBD1 (5 bases). The CDR3 has 16 residues. CDR1 is LGHNA and CDR2 is YSLEER in the germline V gene. V was shortened by 0 bases and J by 10 bases, with 16 bases between the two germline ends.